This TCR beta chain comes out of a study of T cells in Graves' hyperthyroidism and ophthalmopathy. CDR1 and CDR2 from the germline V gene are MGHDK and SYGVNS. V trimming: 8 bases; J trimming: 2 bases; junction bases outside the gene matches: 11. The length of the CDR3 is 15 residues. Researchers took RNA transcripts and amplified the TCR beta CDR3 regions from them. During a first-round RT-PCR of the TCR CDR3, the HTBI primer set was used. TCRdb recomputed calls from the multiplex PCR reads with MiXCR, one row per CDR3 protein. The profile shows 560,000 or so distinct CDR3 sequences, about 43% of them singletons. Note on this clonotype: Its antigen is unknown.

Findings and caveats of the study: Median prediction lead before ophthalmopathy onset was around seven months with the model.

The rearrangement links TRBV25-1 to TRBJ2-7, with 8 nucleotides matching TRBD2. The sequence derives from a woman aged 18-35 years with Graves' hyperthyroidism. Specimen: peripheral blood or thyroid tissue (not recorded which). This chain's CDR3 is CASSLRAGGAYEQYF. Here the CDR3 DNA reads TGTGCCAGCTCACTCAGGGCGGGAGGAGCCTACGAGCAGTACTTC.